These 4 T cell receptor beta chains were sequenced from one sample in a study of siplizumab effects on memory and regulatory T cells. Profiling relied on immunoSEQ multiplex PCR, and the TCRdb table lists in-frame clones only, not all of them. Among 65,000 to 70,000 clones listed, 80% to 90% were seen once. The sequencing sample was made of Tregs sorted from blood. These receptors were taken from a human donor in good health.

J is TRBJ1-2 and V is TRBV18; D is possibly TRBD1 (5 bases). This CDR3 contains 11 residues. The germline V gene has CDR1 KGHSH and CDR2 LQKENI. Deletions cut 6 bases from V and 8 bases from J, with 10 bases between. The CDR3 DNA follows: TGTGCCAGCTCCCCCGGGGGGGGCTACACCTTC. Amino acid sequence: CASSPGGGYTF.

The chain combines TRBV7-3 with TRBJ1-1, with D possibly being TRBD1 (6 bases). Germline V gene data show CDR1 as SGHTA and CDR2 as FQGTGA. This CDR3 has 15 residues. The ends were cut back, 5 bases at V and 3 bases at J, with 16 bases in the middle. The DNA of the CDR3 is TGTGCCAGCAGCCCACCGGGACATAGGGACACTGAAGCTTTCTTT. Residues: CASSPPGHRDTEAFF.

This clone has a single count. V and J are TRBV7-3 and TRBJ2-7; TRBD2 matches at 7 bases. The V segment lost 5 bases and the J segment 4 bases; nucleotides outside the gene matches: 2. The germline V gene encodes CDR1 SGHTA and CDR2 FQGTGA. The CDR3 covers 12 residues. The CDR3 DNA sequence: TGTGCCAGCAGCCCTAGCGGATACGAGCAGTACTTC. It specifies CASSPSGYEQYF.

The V gene is TRBV4-2, the J gene TRBJ2-1; 9 bases map to TRBD2. J lost 8 bases, V lost 1 base, and 6 bases had no gene match. Germline loops: CDR1 LGHNA, CDR2 YNFKEQ. The CDR3 is 15 residues long. The CDR3 DNA follows: TGTGCCAGCAGCCAAGGTAGTAGCGGGAGTGATGAGCAGTTCTTC. Translating it yields CASSQGSSGSDEQFF.